These 30 T cell receptor beta chains share one sample of origin, sequenced in a study of blood T cell repertoires in COVID-19. Libraries were prepared by immunoSEQ multiplex PCR; TCRdb keeps only in-frame clonotypes and omits some of them. The data hold 150,000 to 180,000 clones, with about 81% observed a single time. Sequences were obtained from PBMCs or T cells enriched from blood (not recorded which). These receptors all come from a man between 50 and 59 years old who had recovered from COVID-19.

This chain joins TRBV5-1 and TRBJ1-2, with a tentative D call TRBD1 (5 bases). The germline gives CDR1 SGHRS, CDR2 YFSETQ. The V and J ends lost 4 bases and 0 bases respectively, with 7 bases between them. The CDR3 has 13 residues. CDR3 coding DNA: TGCGCCAGCAGCAGGGGTTCTAACTATGGCTACACCTTC. It specifies CASSRGSNYGYTF.

The V gene is TRBV5-6, the J gene TRBJ1-5; possible D gene TRBD1, 6 bases. This CDR3 contains 16 residues. V shed 0 bases and J shed 4 bases, with 14 bases lying between them. Germline V gives CDR1 SGHDT, CDR2 YYEEEE. CDR3: CASSLGGPHRNQPQHF. As DNA, the CDR3 is TGTGCCAGCAGCTTGGGGGGGCCCCACAGGAATCAGCCCCAGCATTTT.

This chain links TRBV19 with TRBJ2-3; the match to TRBD1 covers 7 bases. Germline CDR1 and CDR2: LNHDA and SQIVND (reference sequence). The V gene end was trimmed by 1 base and the J gene end by 2 bases; junction bases not matched to a gene: 6. The CDR3 spans 16 residues. CDR3: CASSIAGTVPTDTQYF. The CDR3 DNA follows: TGTGCCAGTAGTATAGCGGGGACAGTACCCACAGATACGCAGTATTTT.

In this sample, this clone turned up once. The chain couples TRBV3-1 (or the pseudogene TRBV3-2) to TRBJ1-1; tentative D call: TRBD1 (6 bases). This CDR3 region has 17 residues. Looked up from germline, CDR1 is LGHDT and CDR2 is YNNKEL (reference sequence). V lost 0 bases and J lost 1, with 15 bases in between. The CDR3 protein is CASSQESRGLTNTEAFF. The CDR3 region has the DNA TGTGCCAGCAGCCAAGAGTCCAGGGGCCTTACGAACACTGAAGCTTTCTTT.

The gene calls are TRBV7-2 and TRBJ1-1, with a weak D call TRBD1 (6 bases). V was cut by 6 bases and J by 1 base, with 27 bases left in between. This CDR3 is 19 amino acids long. CDR1 is SGHTA and CDR2 is FQGNSA in the germline V gene. This CDR3 is CASSFRRVGAATQNTEAFF. CDR3 coding DNA: TGTGCCAGCAGTTTTCGGCGGGTGGGGGCAGCGACCCAGAACACTGAAGCTTTCTTT.

Note on this clone: The same CDR3 arises from other DNA sequences in this sample as well. The V gene is TRBV6-5, the J gene TRBJ1-5, with 8 bases aligning to TRBD1. V lost 6 bases and J lost 0; bases outside the gene matches: 1. Per germline, CDR1 MNHEY and CDR2 SVGAGI. This CDR3 contains 14 residues. The CDR3 loop reads CASRGQGSNQPQHF. The CDR3 nucleotides read TGTGCCAGCAGAGGACAGGGTAGCAATCAGCCCCAGCATTTT.

This chain links TRBV7-9 with TRBJ1-3; 10 positions agree with TRBD1. Germline V CDR1 and CDR2: SEHNR, FQNEAQ (reference sequence). Trimming took 5 bases from V and 0 from J; bases not matched to a gene: 7. The CDR3 length is 17 residues. The CDR3 here is CASSKWDRGRSGNTIYF. CDR3 DNA: TGTGCCAGCAGCAAATGGGACAGGGGCCGCTCTGGAAACACCATATATTTT.

V and J are TRBV2 and TRBJ1-6, with TRBD1 identical over 8 bases. With V trimmed by 8 bases and J by 8 bases, 11 bases remained unmatched. The CDR3 covers 15 residues. Per the germline V gene, CDR1 is SNHLY and CDR2 is FYNNEI. CDR3 nucleotides: TGTGCCAGCTGGACAGGGCAAGGTTCGCATTCACCCCTCCACTTT. Translated: CASWTGQGSHSPLHF.

CDR3 residues: CASSIGHDTQYF. The CDR3 DNA follows: TGTGCCAGCAGTATCGGACATGATACGCAGTATTTT. The genes are TRBV6-5 and TRBJ2-3; TRBD1 might be the D (5 bases). This CDR3 contains 12 residues. The germline gives CDR1 MNHEY, CDR2 SVGAGI. V lost 5 bases, J lost 6 bases, and 9 bases lay in between.

The V gene is TRBV7-9, the J gene TRBJ2-1; D perhaps matches TRBD2 (5 bases). Germline lookup yields CDR1 SEHNR and CDR2 FQNEAQ (reference sequence). The CDR3 loop spans 12 amino acids. The ends were cut back, 8 bases at V and 5 bases at J, with 10 bases in the middle. The CDR3 loop is CASRTANNEQFF. CDR3 bases: TGTGCCAGCCGGACTGCAAACAATGAGCAGTTCTTC.

The chain couples TRBV5-1 to TRBJ2-7; 9 bases are shared with TRBD1. The ends lost 3 bases at V and 3 bases at J; junction bases unmatched: 4. CDR3 size: 14 residues. Per germline, CDR1 SGHRS and CDR2 YFSETQ. The CDR3 is CASSSGTGNYEQYF. In nucleotides, the CDR3 is TGCGCCAGCAGCTCTGGGACAGGGAACTACGAGCAGTACTTC.

The J gene is TRBJ2-2, the V gene TRBV6-5, with a possible D match to TRBD2 (5 bases). CDR1 is MNHEY and CDR2 is SVGAGI in the germline V gene. Trimming took off 8 bases at V and 2 bases at J, with 12 bases between the two ends. This CDR3 contains 14 residues. CDR3 sequence reads: CASLRTGNTGELFF. The CDR3 DNA follows: TGTGCCAGCCTTCGGACGGGAAACACCGGGGAGCTGTTTTTT.

J is TRBJ1-1 and V is TRBV6-5; 10 nucleotides match TRBD1. The CDR3 totals 16 residues. V shed 2 bases and J 4 bases; nucleotides not matched to a gene: 7. Germline values: CDR1 MNHEY, CDR2 SVGAGI. The CDR3 region has the DNA TGTGCCAGCAGTTACCCGAAGGACAGGGGGGGCACTGAAGCTTTCTTT. As protein: CASSYPKDRGGTEAFF.

This chain uses TRBV4-1 with TRBJ1-2; the match to TRBD1 covers 7 bases. V lost 3 bases and J lost 8; bases outside the gene matches: 9. The CDR3 length is 14 residues. CDR1 MGHRA and CDR2 YSYEKL come from the germline V gene. The CDR3 loop reads CASSQEDRMSGYTF. The CDR3 coding sequence is TGCGCCAGCAGCCAGGAGGACAGGATGAGCGGCTACACCTTC.

This chain links TRBV7-8 with TRBJ2-5, with 9 bases identical to TRBD2. The CDR3 is made up of 17 amino acids. The germline CDR1 and CDR2 sequences are SGHVS and FQNEAQ. Trimming took 2 bases from V and 5 from J; bases not matched to a gene: 12. Here the CDR3 DNA reads TGTGCCAGCAGCTTAATACTAGCGGGTTCCTCTAGGGAGACCCAGTACTTC. Protein product: CASSLILAGSSRETQYF.

The CDR3 loop reads CASRAQGSYNSPLHF. The CDR3 DNA follows: TGTGCCAGCAGGGCTCAGGGTTCCTATAATTCACCCCTCCACTTT. The gene calls are TRBV6-5 and TRBJ1-6; D possibly corresponds to TRBD1 (5 bases). The CDR3 length is 15 residues. V lost 6 bases to trimming and J lost 1 base, with 10 bases between them. Germline V gene lookup returns CDR1 MNHEY and CDR2 SVGAGI.

This chain uses TRBV5-4 with TRBJ1-3; 12 positions match TRBD1. V lost 4 bases and J lost 0; bases outside the gene matches: 11. The CDR3 runs 19 residues. Per the germline V gene, CDR1 is SGHNT and CDR2 is YYREEE (reference sequence). The CDR3 spells CASSPGDRGPPSSGNTIYF. The CDR3 DNA follows: TGTGCCAGCAGCCCCGGGGACAGGGGGCCGCCTAGCTCTGGAAACACCATATATTTT.

The CDR3 loop reads CASSSGRGYGYTF. The DNA for the CDR3 is TGTGCCAGCAGTTCCGGCCGGGGCTATGGCTACACCTTC. The chain has TRBV27 and TRBJ1-2; D is undetermined. The germline gives CDR1 MNHEY, CDR2 SMNVEV (reference sequence). V lost 4 bases and J 4 bases, leaving 10 bases between the germline ends. The CDR3 has 13 residues.

The rearrangement uses TRBV19 and TRBJ1-2, with 7 bases lining up with TRBD1. The ends lost 4 bases at V and 1 base at J; junction bases unmatched: 9. The CDR3 is 16 amino acids. Germline V lookup: CDR1 LNHDA, CDR2 SQIVND (reference sequence). CDR3 nucleotides: TGTGCCAGTAGTAATAGACGACAGGGCCATAACTATGGCTACACCTTC. Translated: CASSNRRQGHNYGYTF. Complete variable domain (other parts from reference TRBV19 and TRBJ1-2): DGGITQSPKYLFRKEGQNVTLSCEQNLNHDAMYWYRQDPGQGLRLIYYSQIVNDFQKGDIAEGYSVSREKKESFPLTVTSAQKNPTAFYLCASSNRRQGHNYGYTFGSGTRLTVV.

V usage is TRBV2 and J usage is TRBJ2-3; D perhaps matches TRBD2 (5 bases). The CDR3 has 15 amino acids. Trimming left V 2 bases short and J 0 bases short, with 9 bases between. Germline CDR1 and CDR2: SNHLY and FYNNEI. CDR3: CASSERRTSTDTQYF. CDR3 bases: TGTGCCAGCAGTGAAAGGAGGACTAGCACAGATACGCAGTATTTT.

V gene TRBV7-9 combines with J gene TRBJ1-4; weak D call: TRBD1 (6 bases). V was pared by 0 bases and J by 5 bases, with 10 bases between. The CDR3 is 15 residues long. From germline, CDR1 is SEHNR and CDR2 FQNEAQ (reference sequence). The CDR3 coding sequence is TGTGCCAGCAGCTTAGCGGACAGTCAAAATGAAAAACTGTTTTTT. Encoded protein: CASSLADSQNEKLFF.

J is TRBJ2-3 and V is TRBV5-1; D call uncertain. Deletions cut 4 bases from V and 1 base from J, with 7 bases between. The germline CDR1 and CDR2 sequences are SGHRS and YFSETQ. This CDR3 comprises 13 residues. The CDR3 coding sequence is TGCGCCAGCAGCGTAGCAGGCACAGATACGCAGTATTTT. Amino acids: CASSVAGTDTQYF.

The chain employs TRBV6-6 and TRBJ2-7; 8 bases align to TRBD1. Trimming removed 6 bases from V and 7 bases from J; junction bases left unmatched: 14. The V gene's germline CDR1 is MNHNY and CDR2 SVGAGI (reference sequence). CDR3 length: 15 residues. CDR3 residues: CASRTRRTGPGEQYF. CDR3 nucleotide sequence: TGTGCCAGCAGAACCCGGAGGACAGGGCCGGGGGAGCAGTACTTC.

The rearrangement uses TRBV7-8 and TRBJ1-4, with unresolved D. The ends were cut back, 1 base at V and 5 bases at J, with 8 bases in the middle. The CDR3 runs 14 residues. Germline CDR1 reads SGHVS; CDR2 reads FQNEAQ. CDR3 loop: CASSLGLRNEKLFF. CDR3 nucleotides: TGTGCCAGCAGCTTAGGGCTCAGGAATGAAAAACTGTTTTTT.

V is TRBV5-6 and J is TRBJ1-1; D call uncertain. CDR3 length: 15 amino acids. Trimming left V 0 bases short and J 1 base short, with 10 bases between. Germline V gene data show CDR1 as SGHDT and CDR2 as YYEEEE. The CDR3 DNA reads TGTGCCAGCAGCTTGGGAGTGAGGCCGAACACTGAAGCTTTCTTT. It is translated as CASSLGVRPNTEAFF.

The CDR3 region has the DNA TGTGCCAGCAGCCCGACAAAAACTGGAAACACCATATATTTT. Protein sequence: CASSPTKTGNTIYF. This chain uses TRBV6-5 with TRBJ1-3; D remains ambiguous. Trimming removed 6 bases from V and 2 bases from J, with 11 bases in between. In germline, CDR1 is MNHEY, CDR2 SVGAGI. The CDR3 has 14 amino acids.

Many counts were recorded for this clone. This chain connects TRBV3-1 (or the pseudogene TRBV3-2) to TRBJ1-1; TRBD1 matches 8 bases. The germline V gene encodes CDR1 LGHDT and CDR2 YNNKEL (reference sequence). Trimming took 0 bases from V and 0 from J; bases not matched to a gene: 9. The CDR3 has 18 residues. CDR3 residues: CASSQEGVRGLLNTEAFF. As DNA, the CDR3 is TGTGCCAGCAGCCAAGAGGGCGTCAGGGGGCTGTTGAACACTGAAGCTTTCTTT.

This rearrangement joins TRBV30 to TRBJ1-5; TRBD1 might be the D (6 bases). CDR1 is GTSNPN and CDR2 is SVGIG in the germline V gene (reference sequence). The CDR3 sequence is 13 residues long. V gave up 2 bases and J gave up 4 bases, with 9 bases separating them. The CDR3 region is CAWSRQENQPQHF. CDR3 DNA: TGTGCCTGGAGTCGACAGGAAAATCAGCCCCAGCATTTT.

The chain is built from TRBV2 and TRBJ2-7, with 9 bases aligning to TRBD1. CDR3 length: 14 residues. Germline assignment: CDR1 SNHLY and CDR2 FYNNEI. The V and J ends lost 5 bases and 5 bases, in that order; junction bases with no gene match: 7. The CDR3 is CASSPWDRVHEQYF. CDR3 DNA sequence: TGTGCCAGCAGTCCCTGGGACAGGGTCCACGAGCAGTACTTC.

This chain joins TRBV23-1 and TRBJ2-1; 7 bases agree with TRBD2. TRBV23-1 is an ORF, and what it does is uncertain. J gave up 4 bases and V 4 bases, and 10 bases lay outside the gene matches. The CDR3 consists of 16 residues. The CDR3: CASSPRGGGPYNEQFF. CDR3 in DNA: TGCGCCAGCAGTCCCCGGGGCGGGGGACCTTACAATGAGCAGTTCTTC.